This TCR beta chain was found in a study of shared clonotypes between healthy human individuals. Deep was the level at which the assay was run. Generated by immunoSEQ multiplex PCR, the TCRdb table keeps only in-frame clones and is missing some. The sample holds approximately 2,000,000 clones; around 93% are singletons and the top ten take around 1.7%. Selected positively for CCR7 and CD45RO-negative, naive CD8 cells excluded terminally differentiated effector memory CD45RA+ cells. The V gene lost 10 bases and the J gene lost 1 base, with 17 bases spanning the gap. The germline V gene encodes CDR1 SEHNR and CDR2 FQNEAQ (reference sequence). CDR3 length: 15 amino acids.

J is TRBJ2-1 and V is TRBV7-9; D is tentatively TRBD1 or TRBD2 (5 bases each). The receptor was derived from a man between 18 and 29 years old in good health. Some clones in this sample may be carry-over from other donors' samples. The sample consisted of naive CD8+ T cells from PBMCs. The CDR3 DNA reads TGTGCCACACTAGGGGCGGCCGTATCCTACAATGAGCAGTTCTTC. It specifies CATLGAAVSYNEQFF.